The present TCR beta chain was sequenced within a study of regulatory T cells in long-lasting Graves disease. The time point is: newly diagnosed GD, antithyroid drugs for less than 3 months. The TCR library was prepared using RNA isolated from PBMCs. Construction of TCR beta libraries relied on iRepertoire HTBI primers and on Arm-PCR targeting CDR3 regions. TCRdb re-derived calls from the multiplex PCR reads in MiXCR, one entry per CDR3 protein. The repertoire includes 360,000 or so distinct CDR3 sequences, about 10% of them detected once, and approximately 19% sits in the top ten. CDR1 is LNHDA and CDR2 is SQIVND in the germline V gene (reference sequence). Trimming removed 7 bases at V and 4 bases at J, with 16 bases between. The length of the CDR3 is 14 residues. This same sample was also part of a study on T cells in Graves' hyperthyroidism and ophthalmopathy.

The source was peripheral blood mononuclear cells (PBMCs), collected at new diagnosis, from a patient treated with antithyroid drugs. This TCR was recovered from a young woman with Graves disease. The chain joins TRBV19 to TRBJ1-1; possibly TRBD1 for D (5 bases). CDR3 bases: TGTGCCAGTAAGGGGCCAAGAAGGGGCACTGAAGCTTTCTTT. This sequence encodes CASKGPRRGTEAFF.